These 2 T cell receptor beta chains were sequenced from one sample in a study of T cell responses to AZD1222 COVID-19 vaccine. The assay was immunoSEQ multiplex PCR, and TCRdb's table has in-frame clones only and misses some. The sample records more than 80,000 clones, almost 90% being singletons. Sequenced material: peripheral blood, taken on day 0 of MenACWY control vaccination. Receptor source: an adult in good health.

The CDR3 sequence is CASSSLAGWASYEQYF. CDR3 nucleotides: TGTGCCAGCAGTTCCCTCGCAGGGTGGGCCTCCTACGAGCAGTACTTC. The chain combines TRBV27 with TRBJ2-7; possibly TRBD1 for D (5 bases). V was cut by 4 bases and J by 0 bases, with 16 bases left in between. Germline V lookup: CDR1 MNHEY, CDR2 SMNVEV (reference sequence). The CDR3 loop spans 16 amino acids.

The rearrangement links TRBV4-3 to TRBJ2-1, with a possible D match to TRBD1 (6 bases). V lost 1 base and J 8 bases, leaving 15 bases between the germline ends. CDR1 LGHNA and CDR2 YSLEER come from the germline V gene. This CDR3 spans 15 amino acids. CDR3 coding DNA: TGCGCCAGCAGCCAAGGGGTGCTAGGGGGAGATGAGCAGTTCTTC. It translates to CASSQGVLGGDEQFF.